The T cell receptor beta chain described here comes from a study of blood T cell repertoires in COVID-19. Measured with immunoSEQ multiplex PCR; TCRdb has only the in-frame clones, and not every one. Among fewer than 300,000 clones listed, around 85% were seen once. Trimming stripped 5 bases from V and 7 bases from J, with 8 bases between. The CDR3 totals 11 residues. Germline V gene lookup returns CDR1 SGHTA and CDR2 FQGNSA. The TCR was taken from a woman in her 30s who had recovered from COVID-19. The chain recombines TRBV7-2 with TRBJ1-1; D is uncertain. Material: PBMCs or T cells enriched from blood (not recorded which). The CDR3 DNA sequence: TGTGCCAGCAGCCCCGAGCTTGAAGCTTTCTTT. This gives the protein CASSPELEAFF.